The 12 T cell receptor beta chains listed next were all sequenced from one sample in a study of STAT5B mutations in CD4+ large granular lymphocyte leukemia. Method: immunoSEQ multiplex PCR; TCRdb's copy keeps in-frame clones and lacks some. Of around 35,000 clones listed, approximately 67% were seen once; the top ten hold 1.5% to 2%. The specimen was CD4+ T cells from blood buffy coats. These receptors all come from a human donor in good health.

The chain has TRBV9 and TRBJ1-2, with 12 bases matching TRBD1. There are 13 residues in the CDR3. J gave up 9 bases and V 2 bases, and 2 bases lay outside the gene matches. Germline V CDR1 and CDR2: SGDLS, YYNGEE. CDR3 protein: CASSVGTGGRYTF. The CDR3, as DNA: TGTGCCAGCAGCGTTGGGACAGGGGGCCGCTACACCTTC.

The chain employs TRBV7-2 and TRBJ1-2; TRBD1 agrees at 8 bases. Looked up from germline, CDR1 is SGHTA and CDR2 is FQGNSA. Trimming took 5 bases from V and 7 from J; bases not matched to a gene: 12. CDR3 length: 15 amino acids. The CDR3 here is CASSPSRTGYGGYTF. DNA for the CDR3: TGTGCCAGCAGCCCGAGTCGGACAGGGTATGGTGGCTACACCTTC.

The J gene is TRBJ2-1, the V gene TRBV6-6, with unresolved D. V lost 5 bases and J lost 0, with 11 bases in between. The CDR3 is made up of 15 amino acids. Germline lookup yields CDR1 MNHNY and CDR2 SVGAGI (reference sequence). The CDR3 protein is CASSPMRSSYNEQFF. Here the CDR3 DNA reads TGTGCCAGCAGTCCCATGAGGAGCTCCTACAATGAGCAGTTCTTC.

This clone was recorded a few times. V gene TRBV21-1 combines with J gene TRBJ1-1. TRBV21-1 is an annotated pseudogene. CDR3 length equals 15 residues. The DNA of the CDR3 is TGTGCCAGCAGCAAAGTTTCTCGGGAATGGACTGAAGCTTTCTTT. This translates into CASSKVSREWTEAFF.

The chain is built from TRBV19 and TRBJ2-7, with 16 positions matching TRBD2. The CDR3 is 16 amino acids. Trimming at V came to 4 bases and at J to 6 bases, leaving 6 bases not matched to a gene. CDR1 and CDR2 (germline): LNHDA, SQIVND (reference sequence). CDR3 residues: CASSRGTSGGVGEQYF. Here the CDR3 DNA reads TGTGCCAGTAGTAGGGGGACTAGCGGGGGGGTAGGCGAGCAGTACTTC.

The count of this clone is one. The CDR3 spells CASQSPSGGANYGYTF. As DNA, the CDR3 is TGTGCCAGTCAATCCCCGTCCGGGGGGGCTAACTATGGCTACACCTTC. This rearrangement joins TRBV19 to TRBJ1-2; weak D call: TRBD1 (5 bases). This CDR3 contains 16 residues. The V end lost 8 bases, the J end lost 0 bases, and 19 bases lay between the germline ends. Germline-derived CDR1 and CDR2 are LNHDA and SQIVND (reference sequence).

The chain uses TRBV7-9 and TRBJ2-3, with 14 bases aligning to TRBD2. The ends lost 8 bases at V and 4 bases at J; junction bases unmatched: 11. Germline CDR1 SEHNR, CDR2 FQNEAQ (reference sequence). CDR3 size: 17 residues. The CDR3 loop reads CASASAGTSGGPDTQYF. As DNA, the CDR3 is TGTGCCAGCGCCTCGGCAGGGACTAGCGGGGGACCAGATACGCAGTATTTT.

V and J are TRBV5-1 and TRBJ2-3; D is undetermined. Trimming stripped 3 bases from V and 2 bases from J, with 10 bases between. This CDR3 spans 14 amino acids. Germline assignment: CDR1 SGHRS and CDR2 YFSETQ. DNA of the CDR3: TGCGCCAGCAGCTCTGACGTAGCCACAGATACGCAGTATTTT. It is translated as CASSSDVATDTQYF.

The genes are TRBV18 and TRBJ1-1; D is undetermined. With 0 bases removed from V and 1 base from J, the gap between germline ends came to 12 bases. The germline V gene has CDR1 KGHSH and CDR2 LQKENI. The CDR3 spans 16 residues. This CDR3 is CASSPPNRASNTEAFF. CDR3 sequence (DNA): TGTGCCAGCTCACCACCGAACCGGGCTTCGAACACTGAAGCTTTCTTT.

The rearrangement joins TRBV27 to TRBJ2-1; 13 bases fit TRBD2. This CDR3 has 17 amino acids. With V trimmed by 3 bases and J by 7 bases, 9 bases remained unmatched. Germline assignment: CDR1 MNHEY and CDR2 SMNVEV (reference sequence). CDR3 sequence: CASSFWRTSGGGNEQFF. The CDR3 nucleotides are TGTGCCAGCAGTTTTTGGCGGACTAGCGGGGGAGGTAATGAGCAGTTCTTC.

The rearrangement links TRBV15 to TRBJ2-3; D may be TRBD1 or TRBD2 (6 bases each). The V gene's germline CDR1 is LNHNV and CDR2 YYDKDF (reference sequence). Trimming cost V 9 bases and J 2 bases, with 18 bases left between them. The CDR3 covers 15 residues. Here the CDR3 reads CATRPRGGVTDTQYF. The CDR3, as DNA: TGTGCCACACGCCCCAGGGGCGGGGTCACAGATACGCAGTATTTT.

The rearrangement uses TRBV29-1 and TRBJ1-1; 8 nucleotides match TRBD1. The V gene's germline CDR1 is SQVTM and CDR2 ANQGSEA. The V segment lost 6 bases and the J segment 4 bases; nucleotides outside the gene matches: 4. The CDR3 extends over 12 amino acids. The CDR3 is CSVEQGGTEAFF. For the CDR3, the DNA is TGCAGCGTCGAACAGGGGGGCACTGAAGCTTTCTTT. Using reference TRBV29-1 and TRBJ1-1 for the parts outside the CDR3, the full variable domain is SAVISQKPSRDICQRGTSLTIQCQVDSQVTMMFWYRQQPGQSLTLIATANQGSEATYESGFVIDKFPISRPNLTFSTLTVSNMSPEDSSIYLCSVEQGGTEAFFGQGTRLTVV.